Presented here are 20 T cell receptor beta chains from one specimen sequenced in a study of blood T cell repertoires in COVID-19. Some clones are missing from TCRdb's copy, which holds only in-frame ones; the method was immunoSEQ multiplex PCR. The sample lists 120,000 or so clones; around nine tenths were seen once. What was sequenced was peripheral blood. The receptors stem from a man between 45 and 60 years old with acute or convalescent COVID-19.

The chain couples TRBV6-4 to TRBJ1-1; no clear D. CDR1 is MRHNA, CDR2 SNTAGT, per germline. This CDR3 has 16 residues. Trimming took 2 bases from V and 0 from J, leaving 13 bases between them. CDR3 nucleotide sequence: TGTGCCAGCAGTGACCCAAGCGGGGAAGTGAACACTGAAGCTTTCTTT. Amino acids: CASSDPSGEVNTEAFF.

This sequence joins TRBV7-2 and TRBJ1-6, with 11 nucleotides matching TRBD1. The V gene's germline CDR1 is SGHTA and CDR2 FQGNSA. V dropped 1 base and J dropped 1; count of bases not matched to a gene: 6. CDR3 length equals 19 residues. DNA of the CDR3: TGTGCCAGCAGCTTAGGGCTGGGACAGGGGGTATCCTATAATTCACCCCTCCACTTT. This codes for CASSLGLGQGVSYNSPLHF.

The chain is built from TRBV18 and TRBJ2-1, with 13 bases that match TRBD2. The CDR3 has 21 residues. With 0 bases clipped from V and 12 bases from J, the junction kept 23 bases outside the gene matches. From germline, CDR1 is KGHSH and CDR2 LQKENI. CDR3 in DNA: TGTGCCAGCTCACCACCGGAGGATGGACTAGCGGGAGCGGCGGACATAGTAAGGCAGTTCTTC. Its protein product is CASSPPEDGLAGAADIVRQFF.

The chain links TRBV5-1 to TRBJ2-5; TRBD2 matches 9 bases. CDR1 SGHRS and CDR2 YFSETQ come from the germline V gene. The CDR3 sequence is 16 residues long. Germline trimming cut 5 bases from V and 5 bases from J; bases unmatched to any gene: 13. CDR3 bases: TGCGCCAGCAGGGGAATGGGCGGGAGGGCCGAGGAGACCCAGTACTTC. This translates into CASRGMGGRAEETQYF.

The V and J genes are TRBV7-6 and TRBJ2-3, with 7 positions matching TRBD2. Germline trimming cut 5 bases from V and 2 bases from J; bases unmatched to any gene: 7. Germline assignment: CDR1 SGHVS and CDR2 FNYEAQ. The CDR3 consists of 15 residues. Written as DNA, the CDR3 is TGTGCCAGCAGCGACGCTAGCGGACTCACAGATACGCAGTATTTT. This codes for CASSDASGLTDTQYF.

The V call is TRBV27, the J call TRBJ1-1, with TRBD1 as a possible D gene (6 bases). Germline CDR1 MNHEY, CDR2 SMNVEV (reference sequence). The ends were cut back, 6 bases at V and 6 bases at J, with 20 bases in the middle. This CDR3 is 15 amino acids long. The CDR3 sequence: CASRHWGQAGSEAFF. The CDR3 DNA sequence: TGTGCCAGCAGACACTGGGGGCAGGCTGGCTCTGAAGCTTTCTTT.

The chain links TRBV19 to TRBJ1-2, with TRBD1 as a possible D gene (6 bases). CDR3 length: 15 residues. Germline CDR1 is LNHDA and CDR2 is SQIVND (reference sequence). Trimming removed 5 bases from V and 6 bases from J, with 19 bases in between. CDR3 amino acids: CASSPLEGGTNGYTF. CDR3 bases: TGTGCCAGTAGTCCCCTAGAAGGGGGGACTAATGGCTACACCTTC.

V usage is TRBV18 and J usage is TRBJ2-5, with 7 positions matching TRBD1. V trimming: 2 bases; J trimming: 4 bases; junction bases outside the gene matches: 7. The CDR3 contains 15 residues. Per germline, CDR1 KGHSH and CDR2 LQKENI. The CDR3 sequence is CASSPAAAGGETQYF. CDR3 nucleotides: TGTGCCAGCTCACCAGCGGCGGCAGGGGGAGAGACCCAGTACTTC. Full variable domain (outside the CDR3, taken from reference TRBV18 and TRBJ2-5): NAGVMQNPRHLVRRRGQEARLRCSPMKGHSHVYWYRQLPEEGLKFMVYLQKENIIDESGMPKERFSAEFPKEGPSILRIQQVVRGDSAAYFCASSPAAAGGETQYFGPGTRLLVL.

CDR3 residues: CASSSSGKETQYF. For the CDR3, the DNA is TGTGCCAGCAGTAGTAGCGGGAAGGAGACCCAGTACTTC. The J gene is TRBJ2-5, the V gene TRBV12-3 or TRBV12-4; 8 nucleotides match TRBD2. V lost 5 bases and J lost 5; bases outside the gene matches: 4. The CDR3 runs to 13 residues.

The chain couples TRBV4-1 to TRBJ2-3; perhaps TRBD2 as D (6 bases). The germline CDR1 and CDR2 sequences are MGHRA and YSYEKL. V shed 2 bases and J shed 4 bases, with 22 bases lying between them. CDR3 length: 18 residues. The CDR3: CASSQTSTQGGPADTQYF. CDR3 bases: TGCGCCAGCAGCCAAACATCGACCCAGGGAGGACCCGCAGATACGCAGTATTTT.

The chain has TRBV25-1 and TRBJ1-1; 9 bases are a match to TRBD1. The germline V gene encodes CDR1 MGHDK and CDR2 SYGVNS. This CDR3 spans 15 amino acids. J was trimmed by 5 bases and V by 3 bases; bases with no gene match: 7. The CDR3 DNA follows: TGTGCCAGCAGTGAGGTAGACAGGGGGTCTACTGAAGCTTTCTTT. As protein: CASSEVDRGSTEAFF.

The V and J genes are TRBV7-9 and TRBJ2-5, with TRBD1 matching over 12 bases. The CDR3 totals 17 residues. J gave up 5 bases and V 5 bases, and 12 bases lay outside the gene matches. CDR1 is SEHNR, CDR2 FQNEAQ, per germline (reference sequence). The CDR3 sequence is CASSPGGGTGGSETQYF. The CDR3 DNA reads TGTGCCAGCAGCCCCGGGGGCGGGACAGGGGGCTCGGAGACCCAGTACTTC.

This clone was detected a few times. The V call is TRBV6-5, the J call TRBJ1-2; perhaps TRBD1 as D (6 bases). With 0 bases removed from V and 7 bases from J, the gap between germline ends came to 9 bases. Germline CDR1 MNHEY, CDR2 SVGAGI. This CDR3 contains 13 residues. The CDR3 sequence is CASSYSRDIGYTF. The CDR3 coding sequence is TGTGCCAGCAGTTACTCGAGGGACATTGGCTACACCTTC.

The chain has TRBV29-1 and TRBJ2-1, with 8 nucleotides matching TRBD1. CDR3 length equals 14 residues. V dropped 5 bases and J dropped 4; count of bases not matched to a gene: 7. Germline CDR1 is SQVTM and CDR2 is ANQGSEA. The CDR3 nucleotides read TGCAGCGTTAGTTTTGGACAGGGATACAATGAGCAGTTCTTC. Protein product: CSVSFGQGYNEQFF.

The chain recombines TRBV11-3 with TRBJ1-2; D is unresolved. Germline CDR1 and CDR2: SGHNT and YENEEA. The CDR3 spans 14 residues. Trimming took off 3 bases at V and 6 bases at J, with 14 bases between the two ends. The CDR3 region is CASSLSRARDGYTF. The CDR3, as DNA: TGTGCCAGCAGCTTGAGTAGGGCGCGGGATGGCTACACCTTC.

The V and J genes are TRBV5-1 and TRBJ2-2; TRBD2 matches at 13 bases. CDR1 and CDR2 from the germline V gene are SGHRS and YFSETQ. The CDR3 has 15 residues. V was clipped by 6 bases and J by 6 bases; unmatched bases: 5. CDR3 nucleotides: TGCGCCAGCACACTAGCGGGAGGGCCGGCCGGGGAGCTGTTTTTT. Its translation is CASTLAGGPAGELFF. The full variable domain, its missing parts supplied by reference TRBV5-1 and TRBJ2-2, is KAGVTQTPRYLIKTRGQQVTLSCSPISGHRSVSWYQQTPGQGLQFLFEYFSETQRNKGNFPGRFSGRQFSNSRSEMNVSTLELGDSALYLCASTLAGGPAGELFFGEGSRLTVL.

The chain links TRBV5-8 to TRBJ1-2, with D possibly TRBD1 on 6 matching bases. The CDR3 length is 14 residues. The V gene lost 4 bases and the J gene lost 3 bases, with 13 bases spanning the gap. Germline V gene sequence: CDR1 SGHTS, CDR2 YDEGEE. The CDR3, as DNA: TGTGCCAGCAGCCCATGGGGGGGCGACTATGGCTACACCTTC. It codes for CASSPWGGDYGYTF.

CDR3 amino acids: CASSDRESYEQYF. For the CDR3, the DNA is TGTGCCAGCAGCGACAGGGAATCCTACGAGCAGTACTTC. This sequence joins TRBV6-6 and TRBJ2-7; 7 nucleotides line up with TRBD1. Germline CDR1 is MNHNY and CDR2 is SVGAGI (reference sequence). J lost 1 base, V lost 6 bases, and 3 bases had no gene match. The CDR3 is 13 residues long.

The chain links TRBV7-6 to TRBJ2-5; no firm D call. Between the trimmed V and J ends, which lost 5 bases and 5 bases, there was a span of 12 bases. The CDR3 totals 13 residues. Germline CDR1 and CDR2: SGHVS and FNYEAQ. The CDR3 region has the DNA TGTGCCAGCAGCCGTAGGTTGCGGGAGACCCAGTACTTC. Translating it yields CASSRRLRETQYF.

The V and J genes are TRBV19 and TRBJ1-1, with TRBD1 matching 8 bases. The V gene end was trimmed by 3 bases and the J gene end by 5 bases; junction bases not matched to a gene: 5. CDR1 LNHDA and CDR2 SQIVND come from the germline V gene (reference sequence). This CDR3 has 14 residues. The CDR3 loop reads CASSITGGLTEAFF. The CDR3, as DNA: TGTGCCAGTAGTATTACAGGGGGTTTGACTGAAGCTTTCTTT.